The 14 T cell receptor beta chains reported below all come from one sample, sequenced in a study of cytomegalovirus exposure and HLA in healthy donors. Primers: 60 Vbeta forward and 13 Jbeta reverse. Profiled with immunoSEQ multiplex PCR; TCRdb holds only in-frame clones, not every one. The sample shows around 210,000 clones, 75% to 90% of them seen only once. The source material was PBMCs. The receptors shown here come from a woman aged 40 to 50 in good health and CMV-seronegative.

The V call is TRBV5-4, the J call TRBJ2-3, with 11 bases identical to TRBD2. This CDR3 has 14 amino acids. After removal of 4 bases from V and 5 bases from J, the junction contained 3 bases not matched to a gene. Germline loops: CDR1 SGHNT, CDR2 YYREEE (reference sequence). CDR3 sequence reads: CASSEGLAVDTQYF. Here the CDR3 DNA reads TGTGCCAGCAGCGAGGGACTAGCGGTAGATACGCAGTATTTT.

The rearrangement links TRBV7-6 to TRBJ2-5; 7 bases are shared with TRBD1. The DNA end is more similar to TRBJ2-7, so the J call may be wrong. CDR1 SGHVS and CDR2 FNYEAQ come from the germline V gene. The CDR3 covers 13 residues. In DNA, the CDR3 is TGTGCCAGCAGCCTCGACAGGGTCTACGAGCAGTACTTC. Encoded protein: CASSLDRVYEQYF.

The genes are TRBV27 and TRBJ2-3; tentatively, D is TRBD2 (6 bases). The germline gives CDR1 MNHEY, CDR2 SMNVEV (reference sequence). The CDR3 has 14 amino acids. With 4 bases removed from V and 6 bases from J, the gap between germline ends came to 14 bases. The CDR3 coding sequence is TGTGCCAGCAGTTACCAGCGGAGGGCGGATACGCAGTATTTT. This translates into CASSYQRRADTQYF.

The CDR3, as DNA: TGCGCCAGCAGCTTAAGGAGGACCCTCTCCTACGAGCAGTACTTC. Translated, it gives CASSLRRTLSYEQYF. This chain links TRBV5-1 with TRBJ2-7, with D maybe TRBD2 (5 bases). CDR1 is SGHRS and CDR2 is YFSETQ in the germline V gene. Trimming cost V 2 bases and J 0 bases, with 12 bases left between them. This CDR3 comprises 15 residues.

The chain has TRBV27 and TRBJ2-2, with D perhaps matching TRBD1 (5 bases). The germline gives CDR1 MNHEY, CDR2 SMNVEV (reference sequence). The V gene lost 0 bases and the J gene lost 0 bases, with 11 bases spanning the gap. There are 17 residues in the CDR3. For the CDR3, the DNA is TGTGCCAGCAGTTTATCATCGGACACCTCGAACACCGGGGAGCTGTTTTTT. This gives the protein CASSLSSDTSNTGELFF.

The chain uses TRBV5-1 and TRBJ2-1; TRBD1 matches 9 bases. The CDR3 contains 14 residues. Germline CDR1 SGHRS, CDR2 YFSETQ. Losses at the gene ends were 4 bases for V and 8 bases for J; bases not matched to a gene: 7. The CDR3 region is CASSPPGQGHEQFF. The CDR3 nucleotides read TGCGCCAGCAGCCCACCGGGACAGGGACATGAGCAGTTCTTC.

This clone was detected once. The J gene is TRBJ2-7, the V gene TRBV6-1, with D possibly TRBD1 on 6 matching bases. CDR3 size: 14 residues. Germline CDR1 is MNHNS and CDR2 is SASEGT. Trimming pared 7 bases from V and 3 bases from J, leaving 16 bases between. The CDR3 spells CASIPDRVFYEQYF. The CDR3 nucleotides are TGTGCCAGCATCCCGGACAGAGTGTTCTACGAGCAGTACTTC.

This chain connects TRBV5-1 to TRBJ2-5, with 7 bases matching TRBD1. The DNA end is more similar to TRBJ2-7, so the J call may be wrong. Germline V gives CDR1 SGHRS, CDR2 YFSETQ. The CDR3 consists of 15 residues. In DNA, the CDR3 is TGCGCCAGCAGCTTGGCCAGGACAGGAGCCTACGAGCAGTACTTC. Protein product: CASSLARTGAYEQYF.

J is TRBJ2-5 and V is TRBV6-1, with 9 nucleotides matching TRBD2. The end of the DNA aligns better with TRBJ2-7, so the J call may be wrong. The CDR3 extends over 22 amino acids. The germline gives CDR1 MNHNS, CDR2 SASEGT. The CDR3 is CASSEEAWIAGASTNHPYEQYF. In DNA, the CDR3 is TGTGCCAGCAGTGAAGAAGCATGGATAGCGGGAGCTTCGACTAACCACCCCTACGAGCAGTACTTC.

The chain has TRBV7-6 and TRBJ1-5, with 7 bases identical to TRBD1. The V gene's germline CDR1 is SGHVS and CDR2 FNYEAQ. The CDR3 extends over 14 amino acids. V gave up 0 bases and J gave up 7 bases; unmatched junction bases: 3. CDR3 bases: TGTGCCAGCAGCTTAGCAGGGGGCCGACAGCCCCAGCATTTT. This sequence encodes CASSLAGGRQPQHF.

V is TRBV4-1 and J is TRBJ1-2, with TRBD1 as a possible D gene (5 bases). Germline CDR1 is MGHRA and CDR2 is YSYEKL. Trimming stripped 0 bases from V and 4 bases from J, with 12 bases between. CDR3 length: 15 amino acids. The CDR3 loop reads CASSQEGGGGYGYTF. The CDR3, as DNA: TGCGCCAGCAGCCAAGAGGGGGGAGGAGGCTATGGCTACACCTTC.

This chain connects TRBV7-9 to TRBJ2-1, with 10 bases that match TRBD2. Looked up from germline, CDR1 is SEHNR and CDR2 is FQNEAQ (reference sequence). With 5 bases clipped from V and 7 bases from J, the junction kept 11 bases outside the gene matches. CDR3 length: 16 amino acids. The CDR3 sequence: CASSPLAGVAGNEQFF. The CDR3, as DNA: TGTGCCAGCAGCCCCCTAGCGGGAGTTGCTGGGAATGAGCAGTTCTTC.

V usage is TRBV27 and J usage is TRBJ2-7; D not resolved. Per germline, CDR1 MNHEY and CDR2 SMNVEV (reference sequence). V shed 3 bases and J shed 0 bases, with 6 bases lying between them. The CDR3 runs to 13 residues. CDR3: CASSFQRSYEQYF. DNA for the CDR3: TGTGCCAGCAGTTTCCAGCGCTCCTACGAGCAGTACTTC.

As to this clone: This sample includes further DNA sequences coding for the same CDR3. The rearrangement uses TRBV19 and TRBJ2-1; D gene uncertain. The CDR3 has 13 residues. Trimming cost V 7 bases and J 0 bases, with 7 bases left between them. Per the germline V gene, CDR1 is LNHDA and CDR2 is SQIVND (reference sequence). This CDR3 is CASTTGSYNEQFF. For the CDR3, the DNA is TGTGCCAGTACCACCGGCTCCTACAATGAGCAGTTCTTC.